This T cell receptor (beta chain) originates from a study of control samples from healthy donors and cancer patients (dated by TCRdb to between 2020 and 2021). A remark on this clone: Its antigen is unknown. No much larger clonotype is one base removed from it; base qualities were not supplied.

The library was prepared using the immunoSEQ multiplex PCR assay. In its TCRdb copy, this immuneACCESS table keeps in-frame sequences only and misses some clones. Where compared with another copy, unresolved V genes explain less than half of these, and the others have no known cause. Within this sample are under 60,000 clones, with 93% of them counted one time only. The top ten clonotypes cover around 22% of the sample. Including cysteine and phenylalanine, the CDR3 has 15 amino acids. The read is trimmed to its CDR3 DNA, 45 bases read in frame from base 1. The germline ends are 12 bases apart after V is trimmed by 3 bases and J by 1 base. According to the germline V gene, CDR1 reads KGHSH and CDR2 reads LQKENI.

This TCR came from a woman aged 45-65 years with head and neck cancer. Sequencing input: PBMCs. The sequence is built from TRBV18 and TRBJ1-1; a tentative D match to TRBD1 spans 5 bases. The CDR3 here reads CASSPGGARNTEAFF. The DNA sequence reads TGTGCCAGCTCACCGGGCGGGGCTCGGAACACTGAAGCTTTCTTT.